The 6 T cell receptor beta chains reported below all come from one sample, sequenced in a study of blood T cell repertoires in COVID-19. Sequenced by immunoSEQ multiplex PCR; TCRdb stores in-frame clones only, minus some. This table holds 200,000 to 250,000 clones, just over 85% found once. Source material: peripheral blood. All receptors come from a man between 18 and 35 years old with active or convalescent COVID-19.

The gene calls are TRBV10-3 and TRBJ2-7; 10 bases agree with TRBD2. The junction had 6 bases not matched to a gene; V was cut back by 3 bases and J by 7 bases. CDR3 length equals 14 residues. Germline-derived CDR1 and CDR2 are ENHRY and SYGVKD. The CDR3 nucleotides are TGTGCCATCAGTGATGTAGGGACTAGCGCTGAGCAGTACTTC. This gives the protein CAISDVGTSAEQYF.

This chain joins TRBV10-3 and TRBJ1-1, with 7 bases fitting TRBD1. Germline lookup yields CDR1 ENHRY and CDR2 SYGVKD. V shed 3 bases and J 8 bases; nucleotides not matched to a gene: 6. This CDR3 has 13 residues. The DNA of the CDR3 is TGTGCCATCAGTGAACAGGGGCAGGAGGAAGCTTTCTTT. Its translation is CAISEQGQEEAFF.

The chain has TRBV9 and TRBJ2-5; weak D call: TRBD2 (6 bases). Germline CDR1 and CDR2: SGDLS and YYNGEE. The CDR3 has 15 residues. Trimming cost V 2 bases and J 5 bases, with 16 bases left between them. The CDR3 spells CASSVGTALGETQYF. The CDR3 DNA sequence: TGTGCCAGCAGCGTTGGGACTGCCCTGGGGGAGACCCAGTACTTC.

CDR3 sequence (DNA): TGTGCCAGCAGCTCGGGGGGTGGGGAGACCCAGTACTTC. This translates into CASSSGGGETQYF. The chain joins TRBV11-2 to TRBJ2-5, with 7 bases identical to TRBD2. V shed 4 bases, J shed 5 bases, and the junction held 4 bases outside the gene matches. CDR1 is SGHAT and CDR2 is FQNNGV in the germline V gene. The CDR3 consists of 13 residues.

CDR3 bases: TGTGCCAGCAGGTTACGGACAGGGAACACTGAAGCTTTCTTT. Translating it yields CASRLRTGNTEAFF. The gene calls are TRBV6-5 and TRBJ1-1, with TRBD1 identical over 7 bases. CDR1 and CDR2 from the germline V gene are MNHEY and SVGAGI. This CDR3 has 14 amino acids. The V segment lost 6 bases and the J segment 1 base; nucleotides outside the gene matches: 5.

V and J are TRBV6-2 or TRBV6-3 and TRBJ2-2; 11 nucleotides line up with TRBD1. The ends lost 6 bases at V and 4 bases at J; junction bases unmatched: 13. From germline, CDR1 is MNHEY and CDR2 SVGEGT. This CDR3 has 18 residues. The CDR3 DNA reads TGTGCCAGCAGCTGGTCATTCGGGGGGACAGGGGGCACCGGGGAGCTGTTTTTT. This encodes CASSWSFGGTGGTGELFF.